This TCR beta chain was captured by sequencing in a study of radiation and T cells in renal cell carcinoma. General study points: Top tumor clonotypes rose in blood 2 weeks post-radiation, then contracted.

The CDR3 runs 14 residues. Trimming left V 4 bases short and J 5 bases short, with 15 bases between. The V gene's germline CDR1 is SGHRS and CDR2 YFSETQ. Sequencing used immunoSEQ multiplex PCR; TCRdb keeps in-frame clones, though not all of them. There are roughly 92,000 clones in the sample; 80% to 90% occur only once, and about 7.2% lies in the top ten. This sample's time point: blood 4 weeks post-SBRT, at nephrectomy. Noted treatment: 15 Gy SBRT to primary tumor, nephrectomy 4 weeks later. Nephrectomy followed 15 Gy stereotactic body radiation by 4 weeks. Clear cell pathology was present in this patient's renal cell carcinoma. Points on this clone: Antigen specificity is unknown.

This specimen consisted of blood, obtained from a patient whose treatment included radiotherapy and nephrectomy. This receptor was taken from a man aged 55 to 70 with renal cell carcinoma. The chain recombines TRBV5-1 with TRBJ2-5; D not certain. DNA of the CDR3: TGCGCCAGCAGCCCCCTGGGTGTCACTGAGACCCAGTACTTC. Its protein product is CASSPLGVTETQYF.